This TCR beta chain was recorded in a study of beta chain features in type 1 diabetes. On the study more broadly: Patients and healthy donors were similar in age, gender and cell yields. Notes on the study in general: For Type 1 diabetes patients, all four CD4+ subsets carried TCRB CDR3s that were moderately but significantly shorter.

Comments on this clone: The antigen remains undetermined.

Reverse transcribing all isolated RNA meant expressed TCRB transcripts were sequenced. Produced via immunoSEQ multiplex PCR; TCRdb's table is partial and in-frame only. The sample has about 68,000 clones, approximately 47% seen once. The CDR3 is made up of 16 amino acids. Trimming at V came to 4 bases and at J to 1 base, leaving 5 bases not matched to a gene. The V gene's germline CDR1 is WSHSY and CDR2 SAAADI. The sample comprised central memory CD4+ T cells from blood. The chain is built from TRBV10-2 and TRBJ2-3; 10 bases agree with TRBD2. This sequence was found in a man aged 25-40 years with type 1 diabetes. The CDR3 loop reads CASSGLGTSGTDTQYF. The CDR3 DNA is TGCGCCAGCAGTGGGTTGGGGACTAGCGGCACAGATACGCAGTATTTT.